The next 22 T cell receptor beta chains were all read from a single sample in a study of T-cell reconstitution after alpha-beta-depleted transplantation in children. Preparation of the TCRbeta library involved a method that used unique molecular identifiers. TCRdb redid the calling of the PCR reads with MiXCR, one entry per CDR3 protein. The sample shows about 6,000 distinct CDR3 sequences, 16% of them seen only once. Here the sequenced sample was PBMCs, mostly from graft donor cells, taken 60 days after TCRalphabeta/CD19-depleted stem cell transplant. These receptors were obtained from a male patient younger than 18 who had a stem cell transplant for acute myeloid leukemia, so the T cells may come from the graft donor.

The chain carries TRBV19 and TRBJ2-1, with D possibly matching TRBD2 (6 bases). The CDR3 contains 18 residues. Trimming shortened V by 0 bases and J by 4 bases, and 19 bases separated the two germline ends. The V gene's germline CDR1 is LNHDA and CDR2 SQIVND (reference sequence). CDR3 coding DNA: TGTGCCAGTAGTATAGAGGGCCCTTTGGGAGGTATATACAATGAGCAGTTCTTC. Its translation: CASSIEGPLGGIYNEQFF.

The chain employs TRBV5-1 and TRBJ2-2, with TRBD1 identical over 8 bases. The junction had 1 base not matched to a gene; V was cut back by 2 bases and J by 4 bases. Germline V CDR1 and CDR2: SGHRS, YFSETQ. The CDR3 contains 14 residues. This CDR3 is CASSLQGGTGELFF. In DNA form, the CDR3 reads TGCGCCAGCAGCTTACAGGGGGGCACCGGGGAGCTGTTTTTT.

Sample share makes this clonotype medium-sized. V and J are TRBV25-1 and TRBJ2-7; D is tentatively TRBD1 or TRBD2 (5 bases each). The germline gives CDR1 MGHDK, CDR2 SYGVNS. This CDR3 is built from 15 residues. Trimming removed 3 bases from V and 3 bases from J, with 15 bases in between. CDR3 protein: CASSDPGRLNYEQYF. CDR3 nucleotides: TGTGCCAGCAGTGACCCGGGACGATTAAACTACGAGCAGTACTTC.

The CDR3 loop reads CASSLGESSTQYF. CDR3 nucleotides: TGCGCCAGCAGCTTGGGGGAAAGTTCGACCCAGTACTTC. The chain couples TRBV5-1 to TRBJ2-5; D gene uncertain. Germline V CDR1 and CDR2: SGHRS, YFSETQ. The CDR3 contains 13 residues. Trimming left V 0 bases short and J 7 bases short, with 10 bases between. The full variable domain, completed using reference TRBV5-1 and TRBJ2-5, is KAGVTQTPRYLIKTRGQQVTLSCSPISGHRSVSWYQQTPGQGLQFLFEYFSETQRNKGNFPGRFSGRQFSNSRSEMNVSTLELGDSALYLCASSLGESSTQYFGPGTRLLVL.

This chain joins TRBV9 and TRBJ1-1; a possible D gene is TRBD1 (5 bases). The CDR3 spans 14 residues. Germline V gene lookup returns CDR1 SGDLS and CDR2 YYNGEE. Trimming pared 3 bases from V and 3 bases from J, leaving 12 bases between. The CDR3 loop is CASSGLQEDTEAFF. In DNA, the CDR3 is TGTGCCAGCAGCGGTTTACAGGAGGACACTGAAGCTTTCTTT.

This chain joins TRBV7-9 and TRBJ2-7, with D perhaps being TRBD1 or TRBD2 (5 bases each). Trimming took 5 bases from V and 3 from J, leaving 17 bases between them. The germline V gene encodes CDR1 SEHNR and CDR2 FQNEAQ (reference sequence). This CDR3 has 15 amino acids. The CDR3 is CASSPPGPVVYEQYF. DNA of the CDR3: TGTGCCAGCAGCCCGCCGGGACCGGTAGTCTACGAGCAGTACTTC.

The J gene is TRBJ2-7, the V gene TRBV24-1, with 10 positions matching TRBD1. The J segment lost 1 base and the V segment lost 3 bases, leaving 5 bases of the junction unmatched. Germline V gives CDR1 KGHDR, CDR2 SFDVKD. The CDR3 extends over 16 amino acids. The CDR3 nucleotides are TGTGCCACCAGTGATACCCGACAGGGGGCGTCCTACGAGCAGTACTTC. Translating it yields CATSDTRQGASYEQYF.

This clonotype is judged medium-sized (0.01 to 0.1%). The chain links TRBV7-9 to TRBJ1-1; a possible D gene is TRBD1 (6 bases). The germline V and J ends were trimmed by 5 bases and 4 bases, with 14 bases remaining between them. CDR3 size: 14 residues. The germline V gene encodes CDR1 SEHNR and CDR2 FQNEAQ (reference sequence). The CDR3 reads CASSIRRGSTEAFF. The CDR3 bases are TGTGCCAGCAGCATCCGGAGGGGGAGCACTGAAGCTTTCTTT.

Remarks on this clonotype: A junction boundary mismatches the germline segment, possibly from a read error. The gene calls are TRBV6-5 and TRBJ2-7; 11 bases are a match to TRBD2. The CDR3 totals 14 residues. Germline-derived CDR1 and CDR2 are MNHEY and SVGAGI. The chain's CDR3 is CASSYTSGSYELYF. CDR3 in DNA: TGTGCCAGCAGTTACACTAGCGGGAGTTACGAGCTGTACTTC.

This chain connects TRBV21-1 to TRBJ1-3. TRBV21-1 represents a pseudogene. This CDR3 comprises 15 residues. CDR3 sequence: CASRPSSDRGNTIYF. As DNA, the CDR3 is TGTGCCAGCAGACCTTCGTCTGACCGTGGAAACACCATATATTTT.

This clonotype was counted only a few times. The chain links TRBV6-5 to TRBJ2-2, with D perhaps TRBD1 or TRBD2 (7 bases each). CDR1 and CDR2 (germline): MNHEY, SVGAGI. The CDR3 has 18 residues. Trimming removed 0 bases at V and 5 bases at J, with 19 bases between. The CDR3 protein is CASSYSWTGGAGTGELFF. CDR3 nucleotide sequence: TGTGCCAGCAGTTACTCGTGGACAGGTGGAGCGGGAACCGGGGAGCTGTTTTTT.

The rearrangement links TRBV19 to TRBJ2-3; weak D call: TRBD1 (5 bases). V was trimmed by 4 bases and J by 5 bases, leaving 10 bases between them. The CDR3 contains 13 residues. Germline-derived CDR1 and CDR2 are LNHDA and SQIVND (reference sequence). The CDR3 here is CASSKGMVDTQYF. In nucleotides, the CDR3 is TGTGCCAGTAGTAAGGGGATGGTAGATACGCAGTATTTT.

This sequence joins TRBV20-1 and TRBJ2-7, with 9 bases that match TRBD2. CDR3 length: 13 amino acids. Germline CDR1 reads DFQATT; CDR2 reads SNEGSKA (reference sequence). V lost 2 bases and J lost 7; bases outside the gene matches: 6. The CDR3 protein is CSARRLLAGEQYF. CDR3 nucleotides: TGCAGTGCTAGAAGGTTGCTAGCGGGAGAGCAGTACTTC.

This chain links TRBV7-9 with TRBJ1-2, with D perhaps TRBD1 (5 bases). Germline CDR1 and CDR2: SEHNR and FQNEAQ (reference sequence). V lost 3 bases and J lost 13, with 9 bases in between. CDR3 length: 10 amino acids. The CDR3 is CASSLGLGTF. In DNA, the CDR3 is TGTGCCAGCAGCTTGGGGCTGGGCACCTTC. Filled out from reference TRBV7-9 and TRBJ1-2, the complete variable domain reads DTGVSQNPRHKITKRGQNVTFRCDPISEHNRLYWYRQTLGQGPEFLTYFQNEAQLEKSRLLSDRFSAERPKGSFSTLEIQRTEQGDSAMYLCASSLGLGTFGSGTRLTVV.

This clonotype was seen a handful of times. This chain links TRBV5-4 with TRBJ1-6; 8 bases are shared with TRBD1. CDR3 length equals 13 residues. Trimming at V came to 7 bases and at J to 10 bases, leaving 7 bases not matched to a gene. Germline values: CDR1 SGHNT, CDR2 YYREEE (reference sequence). CDR3 nucleotides: TGTGCCAGCTCCCGGGACAGGCAGTCACCCCTCCACTTT. It yields the protein CASSRDRQSPLHF.

This chain connects TRBV7-9 to TRBJ1-2; no clear D gene. Germline lookup yields CDR1 SEHNR and CDR2 FQNEAQ (reference sequence). The CDR3 extends over 12 amino acids. Trimming removed 2 bases from V and 6 bases from J, with 7 bases in between. Here the CDR3 DNA reads TGTGCCAGCAGCTTATGGGTCAATGGCTACACCTTC. Translating gives CASSLWVNGYTF.

The chain employs TRBV7-9 and TRBJ2-3, with D perhaps assigned TRBD1 or TRBD2 (5 bases each). Deletions cut 7 bases from V and 6 bases from J, with 23 bases between. Germline CDR1 is SEHNR and CDR2 is FQNEAQ (reference sequence). The CDR3 contains 16 residues. CDR3 region: CASTGMGLKDLDTQYF. The CDR3 DNA reads as TGTGCCAGCACCGGGATGGGGCTCAAGGATTTGGATACGCAGTATTTT.

Relative to its sample, this clonotype is medium-sized (0.01 to 0.1%). This chain links TRBV20-1 with TRBJ2-3, with D unresolved. Trimming cost V 3 bases and J 11 bases, with 15 bases left between them. The CDR3 is 12 residues long. Germline V gene sequence: CDR1 DFQATT, CDR2 SNEGSKA (reference sequence). CDR3 residues: CSASHVTGRQYF. The CDR3 nucleotides read TGCAGTGCTAGTCACGTGACCGGTAGGCAGTATTTT.

The chain couples TRBV20-1 to TRBJ2-3, with 9 bases fitting TRBD2. Germline V lookup: CDR1 DFQATT, CDR2 SNEGSKA (reference sequence). J was trimmed by 5 bases and V by 1 base; bases with no gene match: 10. The CDR3 runs to 16 residues. CDR3 DNA: TGCAGTGCTAGAGTGACTAGCGGACATAGGGTAGATACGCAGTATTTT. Encoded protein: CSARVTSGHRVDTQYF.

The chain is built from TRBV4-3 and TRBJ2-3, with TRBD2 matching over 9 bases. Germline values: CDR1 LGHNA, CDR2 YSLEER. Trimming took 0 bases from V and 2 from J; bases not matched to a gene: 9. This CDR3 contains 18 residues. The CDR3 here is CASSQDVSGSRITDTQYF. The CDR3 DNA follows: TGCGCCAGCAGCCAAGATGTTAGCGGGAGCCGGATCACAGATACGCAGTATTTT.

This clonotype has more than one count but fewer than ten. The chain couples TRBV10-3 to TRBJ2-5; D call uncertain. V was clipped by 4 bases and J by 5 bases, with 11 bases between them. The germline CDR1 and CDR2 sequences are ENHRY and SYGVKD. The CDR3 is 13 residues long. CDR3 residues: CAISGSRAETQYF. The CDR3 nucleotides read TGTGCCATCAGTGGTAGCCGGGCCGAGACCCAGTACTTC.

This clonotype was recorded a few times. The junction does not match germline at one end; this may be a read error. The V gene is TRBV7-3, the J gene TRBJ1-1; perhaps TRBD1 as D (6 bases). CDR1 and CDR2 from the germline V gene are SGHTA and FQGTGA. This CDR3 contains 13 residues. CDR3 sequence (DNA): TGTGTCAGCAGCATACAGGGCAGTACTGAAGCTTTCTTT. It translates to CVSSIQGSTEAFF.